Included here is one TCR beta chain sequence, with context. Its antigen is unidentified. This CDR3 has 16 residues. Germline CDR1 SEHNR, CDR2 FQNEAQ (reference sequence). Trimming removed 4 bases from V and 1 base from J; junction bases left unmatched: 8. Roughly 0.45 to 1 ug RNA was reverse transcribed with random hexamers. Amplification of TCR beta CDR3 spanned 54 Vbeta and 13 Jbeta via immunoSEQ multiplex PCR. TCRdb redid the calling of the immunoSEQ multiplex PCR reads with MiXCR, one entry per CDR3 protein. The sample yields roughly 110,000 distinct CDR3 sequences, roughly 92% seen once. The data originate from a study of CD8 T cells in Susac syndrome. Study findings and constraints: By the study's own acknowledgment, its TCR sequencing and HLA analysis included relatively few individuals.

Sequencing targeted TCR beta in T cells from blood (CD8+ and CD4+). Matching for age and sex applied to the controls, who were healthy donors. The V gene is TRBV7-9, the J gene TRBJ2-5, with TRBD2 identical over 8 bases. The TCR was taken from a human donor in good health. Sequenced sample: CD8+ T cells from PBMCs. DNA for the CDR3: TGTGCCAGCAGCTCCTTGGGAGCGGGAGCCCAAGAGACCCAGTACTTC. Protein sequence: CASSSLGAGAQETQYF.